A selection of T cell receptor beta chains follows, all from one sample in a study of technical replicates of blood from several donors. Libraries were prepared by immunoSEQ multiplex PCR; TCRdb keeps only in-frame clonotypes and omits some of them. This sample has under 95,000 clones, with about 96% found just once. The sample comprised T cells isolated from PBMCs. The receptors come from a human donor in good health. The CDR3 runs from the conserved cysteine through the conserved F or W.

V gene	CDR3 protein
TRBV5-1	CASRDGLAGETQYF
TRBV7-6	CASSLEGQGSSGNTIYF
TRBV6-4	CASSPEGLITNYGYTF
TRBV2	CASRPWQGENYGYTF
TRBV7-6	CASSLGGSANEKLFF
TRBV27	CASSLKANTEAFF
TRBV4-1	CASSQGGREQYF
TRBV6-5	CASRRDSYNEQFF
TRBV7-9	CASKDAGNTEAFF
TRBV19	CASSIGENYGYTF
TRBV7-9	CASNPDRANTEAFF
TRBV15	CATSREVSTAGLAGVYDEQFF
TRBV7-3	CASSRQGVSTDTQYF
TRBV29-1	CSVGGLAGVIEQFF
TRBV25-1	CASSERAGRWLGANVLTF
TRBV9	CASSVGRRGLETQYF
TRBV7-3	CASSLRASGDPRQYF
TRBV2	CASRRVGAKNIQYF
TRBV4-2	CASRSSYEQYF
TRBV5-1	CASRIDSLGYTF
TRBV29-1	CSVDPTGKNYGYTF
TRBV29-1	CSVSTASYEQYF
TRBV5-1	CASSFQTGAYNEQFF
TRBV28	CASSPVIGTGGLETQYF
TRBV28	CASSPGGEGNYGYTF
TRBV27	CASSAGTGWYEQYF
TRBV5-1	CASSLSQGRSYEQYF
TRBV29-1	CSVEEYENEQFF
TRBV28	CASSEDRGYGYTF
TRBV7-6	CASSPVGLVSTGELFF
TRBV30	CAWMTGGNEKLFF
TRBV7-8	CASSFSRSGFTDTQYF
TRBV5-1	CASKRGSSYEQYF
TRBV11-1	CASSPRDNFYEQYF
TRBV5-4	CASSLEAKPETQYF
TRBV21-1	CASSPRGHSAWGYTF
TRBV7-2	CASSPGTSGTQFF
TRBV4-1	CASSQVTSGPYEQYF
TRBV4-1	CASRNLAGENTGELFF
TRBV6-4	CASSDRENTEAFF
TRBV6-5	CASSYSVGRNTQYF
TRBV6-5	CAARAVGNTIYF
TRBV12-5	CASGPDRGPVRGYTF
TRBV6-5	CASSYFVNLNTEAFF
TRBV9	CASSVGGGTYTGELFF
TRBV7-9	CASSTRDSKYGYTF
TRBV6-1	CASSQQGVGIQPQHF
TRBV19	CASSVRNTEAFF
TRBV28	CASSLTGMTYEQYF
TRBV19	CASRLTGSSYEQYF
TRBV29-1	CSAGTGTDTQYF